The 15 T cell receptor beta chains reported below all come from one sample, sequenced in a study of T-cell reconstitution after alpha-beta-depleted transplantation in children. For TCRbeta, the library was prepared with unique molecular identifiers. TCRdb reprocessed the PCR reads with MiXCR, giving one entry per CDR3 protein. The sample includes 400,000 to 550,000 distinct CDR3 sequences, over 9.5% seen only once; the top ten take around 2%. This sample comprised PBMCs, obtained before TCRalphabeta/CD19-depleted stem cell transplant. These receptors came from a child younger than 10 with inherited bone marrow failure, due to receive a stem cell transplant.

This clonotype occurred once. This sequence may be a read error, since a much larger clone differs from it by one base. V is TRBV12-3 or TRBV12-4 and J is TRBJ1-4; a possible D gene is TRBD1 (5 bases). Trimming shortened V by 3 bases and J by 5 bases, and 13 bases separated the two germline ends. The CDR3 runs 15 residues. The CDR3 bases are TGTGCCAGCAGTTTCATGGGACGGGTAAATGAAAAACTGTTTTTT. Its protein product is CASSFMGRVNEKLFF.

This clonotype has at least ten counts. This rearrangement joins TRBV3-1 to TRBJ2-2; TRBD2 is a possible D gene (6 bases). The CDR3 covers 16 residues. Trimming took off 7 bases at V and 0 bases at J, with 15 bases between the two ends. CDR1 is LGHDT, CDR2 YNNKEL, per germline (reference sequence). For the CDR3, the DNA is TGTGCCAGCACGGACCCTGGCGGGGCGAACACCGGGGAGCTGTTTTTT. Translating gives CASTDPGGANTGELFF. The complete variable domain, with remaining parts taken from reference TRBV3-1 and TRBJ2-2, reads DTAVSQTPKYLVTQMGNDKSIKCEQNLGHDTMYWYKQDSKKFLKIMFSYNNKELIINETVPNRFSPKSPDKAHLNLHINSLELGDSAVYFCASTDPGGANTGELFFGEGSRLTVL.

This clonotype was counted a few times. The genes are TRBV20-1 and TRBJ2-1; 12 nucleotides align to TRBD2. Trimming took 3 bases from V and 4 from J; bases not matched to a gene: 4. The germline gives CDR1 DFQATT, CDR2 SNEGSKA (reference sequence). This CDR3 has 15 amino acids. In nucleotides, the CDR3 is TGCAGTGCTAGTCCTAGCGGGAGGGCATACAATGAGCAGTTCTTC. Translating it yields CSASPSGRAYNEQFF.

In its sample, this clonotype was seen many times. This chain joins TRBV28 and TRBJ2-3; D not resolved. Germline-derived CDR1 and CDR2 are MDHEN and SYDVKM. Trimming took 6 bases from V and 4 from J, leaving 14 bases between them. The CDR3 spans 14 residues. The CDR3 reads CASRLIDEADTQYF. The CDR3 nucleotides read TGTGCCAGCAGGCTTATAGACGAAGCAGATACGCAGTATTTT.

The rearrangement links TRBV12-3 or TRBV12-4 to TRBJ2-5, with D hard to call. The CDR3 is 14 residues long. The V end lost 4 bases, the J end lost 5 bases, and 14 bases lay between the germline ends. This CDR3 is CASSSVNFRETQYF. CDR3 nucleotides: TGTGCCAGCAGTTCCGTTAATTTTCGGGAGACCCAGTACTTC.

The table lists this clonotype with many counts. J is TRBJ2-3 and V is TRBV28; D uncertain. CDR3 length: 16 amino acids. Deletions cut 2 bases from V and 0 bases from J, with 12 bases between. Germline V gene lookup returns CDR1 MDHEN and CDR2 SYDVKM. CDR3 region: CASSLGVGTSTDTQYF. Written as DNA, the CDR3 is TGTGCCAGCAGTTTAGGGGTCGGAACTAGCACAGATACGCAGTATTTT.

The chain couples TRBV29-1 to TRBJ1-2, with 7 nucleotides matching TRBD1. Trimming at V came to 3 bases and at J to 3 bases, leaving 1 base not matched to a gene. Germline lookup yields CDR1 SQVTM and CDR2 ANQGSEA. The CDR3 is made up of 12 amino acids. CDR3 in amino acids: CSVDTGDYGYTF. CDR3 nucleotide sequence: TGCAGCGTTGACACAGGGGACTATGGCTACACCTTC.

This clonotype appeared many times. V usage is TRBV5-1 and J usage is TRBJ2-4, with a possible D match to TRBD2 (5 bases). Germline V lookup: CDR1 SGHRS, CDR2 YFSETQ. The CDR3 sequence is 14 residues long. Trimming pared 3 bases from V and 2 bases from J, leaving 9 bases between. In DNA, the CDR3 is TGCGCCAGCAGCTCTGGGAGCCCCAAAAACATTCAGTACTTC. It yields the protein CASSSGSPKNIQYF.

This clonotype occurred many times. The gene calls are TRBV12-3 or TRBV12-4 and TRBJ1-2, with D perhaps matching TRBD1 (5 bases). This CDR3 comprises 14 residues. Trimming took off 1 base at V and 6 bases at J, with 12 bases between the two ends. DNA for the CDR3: TGTGCCAGCAGTTTAGAGGTCCAGGGTCATGGCTACACCTTC. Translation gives CASSLEVQGHGYTF.

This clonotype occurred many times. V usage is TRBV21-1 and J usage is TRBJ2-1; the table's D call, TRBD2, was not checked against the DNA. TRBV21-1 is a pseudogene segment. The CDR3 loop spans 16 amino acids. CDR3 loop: CASSRVGGLADNEQFF. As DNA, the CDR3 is TGTGCCAGCAGCCGAGTCGGGGGACTAGCGGACAATGAGCAGTTCTTC.

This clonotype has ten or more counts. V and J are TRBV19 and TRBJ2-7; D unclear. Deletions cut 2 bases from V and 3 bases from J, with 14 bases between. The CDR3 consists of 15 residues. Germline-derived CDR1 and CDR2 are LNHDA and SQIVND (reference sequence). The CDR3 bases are TGTGCCAGTAGTATAACGGTAGATGATGGCTACGAGCAGTACTTC. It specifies CASSITVDDGYEQYF. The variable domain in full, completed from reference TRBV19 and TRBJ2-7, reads DGGITQSPKYLFRKEGQNVTLSCEQNLNHDAMYWYRQDPGQGLRLIYYSQIVNDFQKGDIAEGYSVSREKKESFPLTVTSAQKNPTAFYLCASSITVDDGYEQYFGPGTRLTVT.

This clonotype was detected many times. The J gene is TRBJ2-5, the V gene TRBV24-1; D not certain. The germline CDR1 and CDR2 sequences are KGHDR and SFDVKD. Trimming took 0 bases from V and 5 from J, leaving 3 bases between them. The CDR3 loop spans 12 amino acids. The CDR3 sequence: CATSDLLETQYF. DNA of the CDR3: TGTGCCACCAGTGATTTGTTGGAGACCCAGTACTTC.

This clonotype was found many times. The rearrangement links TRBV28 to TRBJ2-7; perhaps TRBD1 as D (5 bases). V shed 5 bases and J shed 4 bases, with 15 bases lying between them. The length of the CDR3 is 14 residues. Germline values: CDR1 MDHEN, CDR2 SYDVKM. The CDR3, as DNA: TGTGCCAGCAGTCCAGACACCCAGGGTTACGAGCAGTACTTC. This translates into CASSPDTQGYEQYF.

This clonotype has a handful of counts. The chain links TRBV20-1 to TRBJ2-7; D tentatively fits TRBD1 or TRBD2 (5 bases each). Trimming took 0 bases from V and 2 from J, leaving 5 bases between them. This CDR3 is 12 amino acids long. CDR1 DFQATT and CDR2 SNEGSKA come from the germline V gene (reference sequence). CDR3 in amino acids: CSAREGPYEQYF. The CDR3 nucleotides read TGCAGTGCTAGAGAGGGACCCTACGAGCAGTACTTC.

In DNA form, the CDR3 reads TGCAGTGGGGCTGGATCCGGCTTATATAGCAATCAGCCCCAGCATTTT. Translating gives CSGAGSGLYSNQPQHF. This chain links TRBV20-1 with TRBJ1-5; no firm D call. Germline V CDR1 and CDR2: DFQATT, SNEGSKA (reference sequence). CDR3 size: 16 residues. Trimming stripped 7 bases from V and 0 bases from J, with 19 bases between.